The 20 T cell receptor beta chains presented below share a single source sample, sequenced in a study of blood T cell repertoires in COVID-19. Clones were sequenced by immunoSEQ multiplex PCR, and TCRdb holds only the in-frame ones, with some missing. Of about 370,000 clones in the sample, 87% were seen once. Source material: peripheral blood. The source is a woman aged 30 to 39 with COVID-19, enrolled during active disease.

Remarks on this clone: The identical CDR3 is also encoded by other nucleotide sequences in the sample. The V call is TRBV12-3 or TRBV12-4, the J call TRBJ1-5, with a tentative D call TRBD1 (5 bases). V was clipped by 1 base and J by 7 bases, with 8 bases between them. CDR3 length: 13 amino acids. The chain's CDR3 is CASSLGGGQPQHF. The DNA of the CDR3 is TGTGCCAGCAGTTTAGGGGGGGGGCAGCCCCAGCATTTT.

CDR3 nucleotides: TGTGCCACCAGTGATTTGCGACTATCCTCCCTCCATGAGCAGTTCTTC. Protein product: CATSDLRLSSLHEQFF. This rearrangement joins TRBV24-1 to TRBJ2-1; TRBD2 is a possible D gene (5 bases). Trimming took 0 bases from V and 8 from J, leaving 16 bases between them. Germline V lookup: CDR1 KGHDR, CDR2 SFDVKD. The CDR3 is 16 amino acids.

J is TRBJ2-7 and V is TRBV7-9, with 8 bases matching TRBD2. Germline lookup yields CDR1 SEHNR and CDR2 FQNEAQ (reference sequence). CDR3 size: 15 residues. V trimming: 2 bases; J trimming: 0 bases; junction bases outside the gene matches: 3. This CDR3 reads CASSLTSGTSYEQYF. The CDR3 DNA follows: TGTGCCAGCAGCTTAACTAGCGGCACCTCCTACGAGCAGTACTTC.

The gene calls are TRBV19 and TRBJ2-7; D may be TRBD2 (6 bases). This CDR3 has 14 amino acids. CDR1 LNHDA and CDR2 SQIVND come from the germline V gene (reference sequence). Between the trimmed V and J ends, which lost 4 bases and 3 bases, there was a span of 13 bases. Here the CDR3 DNA reads TGTGCCAGTAGTACCGGGAGAGACTTCTACGAGCAGTACTTC. The encoded protein is CASSTGRDFYEQYF.

The genes are TRBV10-3 and TRBJ2-3, with D perhaps matching TRBD2 (6 bases). This CDR3 comprises 15 residues. With 2 bases removed from V and 2 bases from J, the gap between germline ends came to 11 bases. CDR1 is ENHRY, CDR2 SYGVKD, per germline. The CDR3 DNA follows: TGTGCCATCAGTGAGGATAGCGGATTCACAGATACGCAGTATTTT. Its translation is CAISEDSGFTDTQYF.

This chain links TRBV19 with TRBJ2-5; D gene unclear. The CDR3 spans 13 residues. V lost 4 bases and J 2 bases, leaving 8 bases between the germline ends. Germline assignment: CDR1 LNHDA and CDR2 SQIVND (reference sequence). The CDR3 loop is CASSTLYQETQYF. For the CDR3, the DNA is TGTGCCAGTAGTACTTTATATCAAGAGACCCAGTACTTC.

This clone was seen once. The chain employs TRBV15 and TRBJ2-4; TRBD1 matches at 8 bases. The CDR3 runs to 18 residues. From germline, CDR1 is LNHNV and CDR2 YYDKDF (reference sequence). J was trimmed by 2 bases and V by 3 bases; bases with no gene match: 12. Here the CDR3 reads CATSRDRETGKTKNIQYF. CDR3 coding DNA: TGTGCCACCAGCAGGGACAGGGAGACGGGGAAAACCAAAAACATTCAGTACTTC.

The chain is built from TRBV19 and TRBJ1-2; D call uncertain. Germline V lookup: CDR1 LNHDA, CDR2 SQIVND (reference sequence). The CDR3 is 14 amino acids. Trimming cost V 10 bases and J 3 bases, with 18 bases left between them. The CDR3 here is CATLRSGKDYGYTF. The CDR3 DNA sequence: TGTGCCACTCTAAGGAGTGGTAAGGACTATGGCTACACCTTC.

V gene TRBV5-5 combines with J gene TRBJ1-1, with no clear D. Trimming left V 7 bases short and J 3 bases short, with 13 bases between. Germline loops: CDR1 SGHKS, CDR2 YYEKEE (reference sequence). CDR3 length: 13 amino acids. The CDR3 DNA is TGTGCCAGCCAAGAGTGGGGAGACACTGAAGCTTTCTTT. Protein: CASQEWGDTEAFF.

The genes are TRBV6-1 and TRBJ2-3, with D perhaps TRBD2 (5 bases). Germline CDR1 and CDR2: MNHNS and SASEGT. The V end lost 2 bases, the J end lost 4 bases, and 10 bases lay between the germline ends. This CDR3 region has 14 residues. DNA for the CDR3: TGTGCCAGCAGTGAAATGTCTAGCCCAGATACGCAGTATTTT. Translation gives CASSEMSSPDTQYF.

The genes are TRBV5-1 and TRBJ1-5; the match to TRBD1 covers 8 bases. Unmatched junction bases numbered 6, after V lost 1 base and J lost 6 bases. Germline CDR1 SGHRS, CDR2 YFSETQ. The CDR3 totals 15 residues. CDR3 sequence: CASSLSGGWGQPQHF. CDR3 nucleotide sequence: TGCGCCAGCAGCTTGTCAGGGGGCTGGGGTCAGCCCCAGCATTTT.

Details on this clone: The same CDR3 also results from other DNA sequences found in this sample. V is TRBV5-1 and J is TRBJ1-2; possible D gene TRBD1, 5 bases. The germline V gene encodes CDR1 SGHRS and CDR2 YFSETQ. The V and J ends lost 0 bases and 5 bases respectively, with 5 bases between them. CDR3 length: 12 amino acids. Here the CDR3 reads CASSLGQYGYTF. In DNA form, the CDR3 reads TGCGCCAGCAGCTTGGGACAGTATGGCTACACCTTC.

V and J are TRBV27 and TRBJ2-1; possible D gene TRBD1, 7 bases. The CDR3 totals 15 residues. Germline V gene sequence: CDR1 MNHEY, CDR2 SMNVEV (reference sequence). V lost 2 bases and J lost 7, with 15 bases in between. The CDR3 sequence is CASSLPGDRVNEQFF. CDR3 nucleotide sequence: TGTGCCAGCAGTTTACCGGGAGACAGGGTGAATGAGCAGTTCTTC.

The chain couples TRBV18 to TRBJ1-5; D is unclear. Between the trimmed V and J ends, which lost 2 bases and 1 base, there was a span of 6 bases. Germline values: CDR1 KGHSH, CDR2 LQKENI. This CDR3 region has 14 residues. Written as DNA, the CDR3 is TGTGCCAGCTCACCAGTTAGAAGCAATCAGCCCCAGCATTTT. Its protein product is CASSPVRSNQPQHF. The variable domain in full, completed from reference TRBV18 and TRBJ1-5, reads NAGVMQNPRHLVRRRGQEARLRCSPMKGHSHVYWYRQLPEEGLKFMVYLQKENIIDESGMPKERFSAEFPKEGPSILRIQQVVRGDSAAYFCASSPVRSNQPQHFGDGTRLSIL.

The gene calls are TRBV21-1 and TRBJ2-7; TRBD2, the D gene given by the table, was not confirmed from the DNA. TRBV21-1 is given as a pseudogene. The CDR3 length is 16 residues. CDR3 region: CASSKGFLVSSYEQYF. The CDR3 DNA follows: TGTGCCAGCAGCAAAGGCTTCCTAGTCAGTTCCTACGAGCAGTACTTC.

The V gene is TRBV27, the J gene TRBJ2-1; D is perhaps TRBD2 (6 bases). This CDR3 region has 15 residues. CDR1 and CDR2 (germline): MNHEY, SMNVEV (reference sequence). V was cut by 6 bases and J by 2 bases, with 14 bases left in between. The CDR3 region has the DNA TGTGCCAGCAGACTTGAAGGCGGGGCCTACAATGAGCAGTTCTTC. Amino acid sequence: CASRLEGGAYNEQFF.

The chain couples TRBV3-1 (or the pseudogene TRBV3-2) to TRBJ2-5, with D unresolved. V was clipped by 3 bases and J by 3 bases, with 11 bases between them. The CDR3 length is 14 residues. From germline, CDR1 is LGHDT and CDR2 YNNKEL (reference sequence). CDR3 sequence: CASSQAATKETQYF. CDR3 coding DNA: TGTGCCAGCAGCCAGGCAGCGACCAAAGAGACCCAGTACTTC.

V gene TRBV19 combines with J gene TRBJ1-3; D possibly corresponds to TRBD1 (5 bases). This CDR3 region has 17 residues. The germline V and J ends were trimmed by 5 bases and 3 bases, with 20 bases remaining between them. Germline V gene sequence: CDR1 LNHDA, CDR2 SQIVND (reference sequence). CDR3 region: CASSYARHRSVGNTIYF. DNA for the CDR3: TGTGCCAGTAGTTATGCTCGGCACAGGTCTGTTGGAAACACCATATATTTT.

The chain links TRBV3-1 (or the pseudogene TRBV3-2) to TRBJ2-1, with 9 positions matching TRBD2. The CDR3 runs to 17 residues. V trimming: 0 bases; J trimming: 7 bases; junction bases outside the gene matches: 10. Looked up from germline, CDR1 is LGHDT and CDR2 is YNNKEL (reference sequence). The CDR3: CASSQETRREGPNEQFF. Written as DNA, the CDR3 is TGTGCCAGCAGCCAAGAAACGCGGCGGGAGGGCCCAAATGAGCAGTTCTTC.

The chain employs TRBV4-2 and TRBJ2-7; 13 bases are shared with TRBD2. This CDR3 comprises 17 residues. Germline V CDR1 and CDR2: LGHNA, YNFKEQ. V was clipped by 3 bases and J by 4 bases; unmatched bases: 9. Here the CDR3 DNA reads TGTGCCAGCAGCCAGGGTTTAACTAGCGGGAGGGGTTACGAGCAGTACTTC. Protein: CASSQGLTSGRGYEQYF.